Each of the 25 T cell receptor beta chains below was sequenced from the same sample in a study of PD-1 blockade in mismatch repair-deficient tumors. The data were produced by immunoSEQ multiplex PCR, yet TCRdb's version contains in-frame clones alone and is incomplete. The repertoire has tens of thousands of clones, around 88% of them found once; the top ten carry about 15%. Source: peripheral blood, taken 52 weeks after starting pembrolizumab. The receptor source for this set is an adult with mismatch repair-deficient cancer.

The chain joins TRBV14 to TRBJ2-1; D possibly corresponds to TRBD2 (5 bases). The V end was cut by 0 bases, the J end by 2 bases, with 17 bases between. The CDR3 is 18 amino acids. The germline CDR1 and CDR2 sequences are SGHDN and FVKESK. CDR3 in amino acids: CASSQESSRSLAYNEQFF. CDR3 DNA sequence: TGTGCCAGCAGCCAAGAGTCTAGCAGGAGTCTCGCCTACAATGAGCAGTTCTTC. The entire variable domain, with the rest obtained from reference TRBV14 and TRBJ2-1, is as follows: EAGVTQFPSHSVIEKGQTVTLRCDPISGHDNLYWYRRVMGKEIKFLLHFVKESKQDESGMPNNRFLAERTGGTYSTLKVQPAELEDSGVYFCASSQESSRSLAYNEQFFGPGTRLTVL.

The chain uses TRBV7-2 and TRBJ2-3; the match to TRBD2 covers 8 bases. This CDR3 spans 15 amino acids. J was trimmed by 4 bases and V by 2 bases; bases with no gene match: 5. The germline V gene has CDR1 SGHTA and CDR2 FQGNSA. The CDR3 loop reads CASSLRGLDADTQYF. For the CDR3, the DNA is TGTGCCAGCAGCTTAAGGGGACTAGATGCAGATACGCAGTATTTT.

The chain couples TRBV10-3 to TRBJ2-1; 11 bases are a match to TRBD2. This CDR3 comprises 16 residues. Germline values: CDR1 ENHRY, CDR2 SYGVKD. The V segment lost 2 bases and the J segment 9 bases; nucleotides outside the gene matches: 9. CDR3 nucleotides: TGTGCCATCAGTGAGACTAGCGGGAGAGTTTTGAGTGAGCAGTTCTTC. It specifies CAISETSGRVLSEQFF.

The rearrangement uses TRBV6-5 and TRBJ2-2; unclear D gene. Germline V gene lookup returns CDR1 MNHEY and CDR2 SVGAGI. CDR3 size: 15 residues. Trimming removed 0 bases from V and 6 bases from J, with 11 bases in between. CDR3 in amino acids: CASSYSPPGSGELFF. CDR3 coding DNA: TGTGCCAGCAGTTACTCGCCCCCAGGTTCCGGGGAGCTGTTTTTT.

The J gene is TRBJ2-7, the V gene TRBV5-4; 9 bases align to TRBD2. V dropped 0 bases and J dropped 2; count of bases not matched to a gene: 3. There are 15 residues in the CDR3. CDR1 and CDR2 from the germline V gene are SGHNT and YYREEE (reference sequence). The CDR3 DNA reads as TGTGCCAGCAGCTTGGTAGCGGGAGAGACCTACGAGCAGTACTTC. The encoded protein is CASSLVAGETYEQYF.

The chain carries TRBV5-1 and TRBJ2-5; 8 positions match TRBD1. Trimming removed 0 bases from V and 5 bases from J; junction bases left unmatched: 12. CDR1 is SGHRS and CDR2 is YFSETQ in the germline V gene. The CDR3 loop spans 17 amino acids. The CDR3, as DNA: TGCGCCAGCAGCTTGGGGAGACAGGGGACGGTCGCGGAGACCCAGTACTTC. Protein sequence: CASSLGRQGTVAETQYF.

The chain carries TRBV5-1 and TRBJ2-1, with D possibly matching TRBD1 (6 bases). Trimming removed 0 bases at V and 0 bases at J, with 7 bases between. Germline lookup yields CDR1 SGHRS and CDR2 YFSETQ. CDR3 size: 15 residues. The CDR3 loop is CASSLEGGSYNEQFF. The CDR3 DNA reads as TGCGCCAGCAGCTTGGAAGGGGGCTCCTACAATGAGCAGTTCTTC.

This CDR3 reads CATGQRSYNEQFF. In nucleotides, the CDR3 is TGTGCCACCGGACAGCGCTCCTACAATGAGCAGTTCTTC. V usage is TRBV15 and J usage is TRBJ2-1, with D perhaps matching TRBD1 (6 bases). CDR3 size: 13 residues. The germline V gene has CDR1 LNHNV and CDR2 YYDKDF (reference sequence). The V gene lost 8 bases and the J gene lost 0 bases, with 8 bases spanning the gap. The full variable domain, with the rest looked up from reference TRBV15 and TRBJ2-1, is DAMVIQNPRYQVTQFGKPVTLSCSQTLNHNVMYWYQQKSSQAPKLLFHYYDKDFNNEADTPDNFQSRRPNTSFCFLDIRSPGLGDTAMYLCATGQRSYNEQFFGPGTRLTVL.

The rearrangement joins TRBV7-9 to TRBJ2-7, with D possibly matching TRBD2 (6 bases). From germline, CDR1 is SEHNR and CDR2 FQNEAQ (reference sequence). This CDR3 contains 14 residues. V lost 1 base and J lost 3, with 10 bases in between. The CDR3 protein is CASSLVGGGYEQYF. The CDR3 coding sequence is TGTGCCAGCAGCTTAGTGGGGGGTGGCTACGAGCAGTACTTC.

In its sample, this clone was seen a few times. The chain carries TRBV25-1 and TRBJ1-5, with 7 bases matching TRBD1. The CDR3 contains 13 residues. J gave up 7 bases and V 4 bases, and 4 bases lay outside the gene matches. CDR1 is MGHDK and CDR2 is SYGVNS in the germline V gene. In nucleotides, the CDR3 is TGTGCCAGCAGTGCAACAGGGGTGCAGCCCCAGCATTTT. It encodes CASSATGVQPQHF.

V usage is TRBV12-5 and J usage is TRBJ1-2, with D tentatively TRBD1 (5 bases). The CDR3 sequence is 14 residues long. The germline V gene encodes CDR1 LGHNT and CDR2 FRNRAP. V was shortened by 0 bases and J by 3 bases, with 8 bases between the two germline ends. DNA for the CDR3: TGTGCTAGTGGTTTGGTCTTAGGGGACTATGGCTACACCTTC. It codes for CASGLVLGDYGYTF.

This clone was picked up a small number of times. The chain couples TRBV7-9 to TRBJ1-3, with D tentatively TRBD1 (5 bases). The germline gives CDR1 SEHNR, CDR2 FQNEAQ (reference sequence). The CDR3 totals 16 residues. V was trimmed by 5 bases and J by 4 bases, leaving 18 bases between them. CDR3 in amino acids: CASSPLGTYVGNTIYF. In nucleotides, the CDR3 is TGTGCCAGCAGCCCCCTGGGGACCTATGTGGGAAACACCATATATTTT. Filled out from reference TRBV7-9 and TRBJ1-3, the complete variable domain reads DTGVSQNPRHKITKRGQNVTFRCDPISEHNRLYWYRQTLGQGPEFLTYFQNEAQLEKSRLLSDRFSAERPKGSFSTLEIQRTEQGDSAMYLCASSPLGTYVGNTIYFGEGSWLTVV.

The CDR3 DNA follows: TGTGCCATCAGGACAGGGGGCAACGAGCAGTACTTC. Residues: CAIRTGGNEQYF. V usage is TRBV10-3 and J usage is TRBJ2-5; TRBD1 matches at 10 bases. The J call is uncertain, as TRBJ2-7 better fits the DNA end. CDR3 length equals 12 residues. Germline lookup yields CDR1 ENHRY and CDR2 SYGVKD.

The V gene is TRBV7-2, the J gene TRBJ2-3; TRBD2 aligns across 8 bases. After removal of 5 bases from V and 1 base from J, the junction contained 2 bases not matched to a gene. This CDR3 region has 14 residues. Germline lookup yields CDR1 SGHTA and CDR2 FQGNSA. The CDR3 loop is CASSPGGGTDTQYF. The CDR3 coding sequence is TGTGCCAGCAGCCCCGGGGGGGGCACAGATACGCAGTATTTT.

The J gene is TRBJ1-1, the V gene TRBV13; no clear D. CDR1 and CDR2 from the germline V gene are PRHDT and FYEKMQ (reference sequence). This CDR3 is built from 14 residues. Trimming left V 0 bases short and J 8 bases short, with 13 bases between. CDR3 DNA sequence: TGTGCCAGCAGCTTAGGATGGCCAGGCCAAGAAGCTTTCTTT. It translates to CASSLGWPGQEAFF.

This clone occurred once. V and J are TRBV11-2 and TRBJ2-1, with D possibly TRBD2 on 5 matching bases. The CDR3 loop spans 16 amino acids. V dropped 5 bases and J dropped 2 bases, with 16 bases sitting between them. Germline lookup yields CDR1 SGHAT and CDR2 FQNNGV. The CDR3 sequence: CASSPPGLPPYNEQFF. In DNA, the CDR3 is TGTGCCAGCAGCCCCCCCGGACTCCCCCCCTACAATGAGCAGTTCTTC.

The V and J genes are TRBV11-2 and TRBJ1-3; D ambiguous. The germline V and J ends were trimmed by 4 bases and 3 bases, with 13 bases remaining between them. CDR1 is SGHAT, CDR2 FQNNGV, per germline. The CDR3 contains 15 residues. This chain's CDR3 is CASSYRGASGNTIYF. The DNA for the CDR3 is TGTGCCAGCAGCTACCGGGGAGCGAGTGGAAACACCATATATTTT.

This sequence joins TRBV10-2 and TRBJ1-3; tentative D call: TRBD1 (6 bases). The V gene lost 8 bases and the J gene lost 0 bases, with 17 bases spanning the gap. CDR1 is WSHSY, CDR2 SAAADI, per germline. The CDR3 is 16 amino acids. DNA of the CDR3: TGCGCCAGCTCCACATCAGGGGTTTTCTCTGGAAACACCATATATTTT. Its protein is CASSTSGVFSGNTIYF.

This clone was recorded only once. The CDR3 is CSARGGREQFF. CDR3 in DNA: TGCAGTGCTAGAGGGGGTCGGGAGCAGTTCTTC. The V call is TRBV20-1, the J call TRBJ2-1; D gene uncertain. The length of the CDR3 is 11 residues. Germline V gene data show CDR1 as DFQATT and CDR2 as SNEGSKA (reference sequence). The V and J ends lost 1 base and 10 bases respectively, with 8 bases between them.

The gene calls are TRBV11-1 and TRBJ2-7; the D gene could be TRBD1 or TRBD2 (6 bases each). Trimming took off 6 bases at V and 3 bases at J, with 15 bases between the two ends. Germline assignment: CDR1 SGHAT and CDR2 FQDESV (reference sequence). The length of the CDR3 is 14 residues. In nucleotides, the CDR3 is TGTGCCAGCAGGTTGAGGGGGGACGGCTACGAGCAGTACTTC. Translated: CASRLRGDGYEQYF.

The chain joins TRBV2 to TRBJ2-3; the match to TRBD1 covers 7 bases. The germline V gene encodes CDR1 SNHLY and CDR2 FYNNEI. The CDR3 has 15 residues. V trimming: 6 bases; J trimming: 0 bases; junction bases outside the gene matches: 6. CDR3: CASRIQGSSTDTQYF. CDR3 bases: TGTGCCAGCAGGATACAGGGGTCTAGCACAGATACGCAGTATTTT.

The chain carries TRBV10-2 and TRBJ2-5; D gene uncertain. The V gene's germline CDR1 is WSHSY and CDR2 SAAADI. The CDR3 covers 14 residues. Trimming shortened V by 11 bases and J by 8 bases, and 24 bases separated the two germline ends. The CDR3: CALRDGRFMGTQYF. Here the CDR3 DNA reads TGCGCCTTGCGAGACGGGCGGTTCATGGGAACCCAGTACTTC.

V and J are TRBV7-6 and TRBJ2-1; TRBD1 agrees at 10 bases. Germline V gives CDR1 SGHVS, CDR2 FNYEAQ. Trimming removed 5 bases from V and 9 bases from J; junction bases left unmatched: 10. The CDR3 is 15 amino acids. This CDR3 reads CASSTAGTGVGEQFF. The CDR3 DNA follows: TGTGCCAGCAGCACCGCCGGGACAGGGGTGGGTGAGCAGTTCTTC.

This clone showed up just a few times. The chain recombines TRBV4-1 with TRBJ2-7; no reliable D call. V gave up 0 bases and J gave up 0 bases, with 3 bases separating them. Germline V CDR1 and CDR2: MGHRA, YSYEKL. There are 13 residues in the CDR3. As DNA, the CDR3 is TGCGCCAGCAGCCAAGACTACTCCTACGAGCAGTACTTC. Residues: CASSQDYSYEQYF.

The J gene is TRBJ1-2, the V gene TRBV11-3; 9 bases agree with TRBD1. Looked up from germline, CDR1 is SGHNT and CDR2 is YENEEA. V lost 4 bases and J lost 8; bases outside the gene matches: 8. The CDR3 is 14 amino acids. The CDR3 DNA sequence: TGTGCCAGCAGCTCCAGACAGGGGACAGGGGGCTACACCTTC. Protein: CASSSRQGTGGYTF.